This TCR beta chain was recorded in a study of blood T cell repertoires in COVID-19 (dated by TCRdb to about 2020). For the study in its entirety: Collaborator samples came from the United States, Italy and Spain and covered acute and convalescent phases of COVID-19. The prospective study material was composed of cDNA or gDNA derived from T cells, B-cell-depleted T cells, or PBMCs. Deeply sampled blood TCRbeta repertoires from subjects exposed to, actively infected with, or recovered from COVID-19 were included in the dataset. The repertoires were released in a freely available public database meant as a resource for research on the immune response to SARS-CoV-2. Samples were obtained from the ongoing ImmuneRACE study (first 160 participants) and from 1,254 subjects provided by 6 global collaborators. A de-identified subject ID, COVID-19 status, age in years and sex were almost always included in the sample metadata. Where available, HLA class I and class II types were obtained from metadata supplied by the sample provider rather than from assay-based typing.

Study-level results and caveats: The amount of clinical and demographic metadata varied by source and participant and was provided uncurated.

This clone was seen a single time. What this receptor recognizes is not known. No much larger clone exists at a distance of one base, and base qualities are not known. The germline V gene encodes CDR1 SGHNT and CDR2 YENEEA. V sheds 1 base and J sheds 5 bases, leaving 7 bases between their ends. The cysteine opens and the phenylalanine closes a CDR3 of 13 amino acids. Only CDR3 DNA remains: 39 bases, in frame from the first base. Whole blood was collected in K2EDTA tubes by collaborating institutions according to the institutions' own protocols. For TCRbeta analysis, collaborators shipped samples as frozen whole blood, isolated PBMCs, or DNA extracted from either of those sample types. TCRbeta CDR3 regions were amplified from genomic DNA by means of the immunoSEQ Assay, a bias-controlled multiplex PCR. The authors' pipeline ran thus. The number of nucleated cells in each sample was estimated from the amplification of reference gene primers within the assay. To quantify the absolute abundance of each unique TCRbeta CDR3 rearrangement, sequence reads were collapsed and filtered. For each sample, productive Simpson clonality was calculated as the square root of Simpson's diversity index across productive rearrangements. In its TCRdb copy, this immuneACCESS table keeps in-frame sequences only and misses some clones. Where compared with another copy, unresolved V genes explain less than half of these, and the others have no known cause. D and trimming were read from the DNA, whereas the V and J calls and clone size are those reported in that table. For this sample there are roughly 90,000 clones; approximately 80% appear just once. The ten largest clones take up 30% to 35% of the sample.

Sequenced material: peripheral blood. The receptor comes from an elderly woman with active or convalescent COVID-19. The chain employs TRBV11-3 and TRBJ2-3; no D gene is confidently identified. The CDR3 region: CASSLVSVDTQYF. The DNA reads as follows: TGTGCCAGCAGCTTAGTGTCAGTAGATACGCAGTATTTT.